The 24 T cell receptor beta chains below were found in one sample sequenced in a study of T cells in localized non-small cell lung cancer. The method was immunoSEQ multiplex PCR; TCRdb's version includes in-frame clones alone and lacks a portion of them. Altogether fewer than 13,000 clones are present, roughly 84% being singletons, with the ten largest covering about 8.6%. Sequenced material: peripheral blood, taken before any cancer treatment. Receptors originate from a male donor older than 55 with stage III lung adenocarcinoma.

The V call is TRBV5-4, the J call TRBJ2-3, with D possibly TRBD2 on 6 matching bases. Germline-derived CDR1 and CDR2 are SGHNT and YYREEE (reference sequence). V was cut by 1 base and J by 3 bases, with 15 bases left in between. This CDR3 comprises 16 residues. For the CDR3, the DNA is TGTGCCAGCAGCTTGCCCGCGGGACCACGAACAGATACGCAGTATTTT. Its protein product is CASSLPAGPRTDTQYF. Full variable domain (outside the CDR3, taken from reference TRBV5-4 and TRBJ2-3): ETGVTQSPTHLIKTRGQQVTLRCSSQSGHNTVSWYQQALGQGPQFIFQYYREEENGRGNFPPRFSGLQFPNYSSELNVNALELDDSALYLCASSLPAGPRTDTQYFGPGTRLTVL.

This rearrangement joins TRBV5-1 to TRBJ2-7; the match to TRBD1 covers 9 bases. The CDR3 has 13 amino acids. Trimming removed 5 bases from V and 3 bases from J; junction bases left unmatched: 3. Germline lookup yields CDR1 SGHRS and CDR2 YFSETQ. Here the CDR3 reads CASRDRGRYEQYF. The CDR3 bases are TGCGCCAGCAGGGACAGGGGTCGCTACGAGCAGTACTTC. The full variable domain, its missing parts supplied by reference TRBV5-1 and TRBJ2-7, is KAGVTQTPRYLIKTRGQQVTLSCSPISGHRSVSWYQQTPGQGLQFLFEYFSETQRNKGNFPGRFSGRQFSNSRSEMNVSTLELGDSALYLCASRDRGRYEQYFGPGTRLTVT.

The chain has TRBV28 and TRBJ2-7; D unresolved. This CDR3 has 11 amino acids. Looked up from germline, CDR1 is MDHEN and CDR2 is SYDVKM. The V and J ends lost 5 bases and 6 bases respectively, with 8 bases between them. The CDR3: CASSPRVEQYF. CDR3 nucleotide sequence: TGTGCCAGCAGTCCACGGGTCGAGCAGTACTTC.

This chain connects TRBV14 to TRBJ2-6, with TRBD2 identical over 7 bases. Trimming at V came to 3 bases and at J to 2 bases, leaving 7 bases not matched to a gene. Germline CDR1 SGHDN, CDR2 FVKESK. The CDR3 runs to 17 residues. DNA for the CDR3: TGTGCCAGCAGCCAGGTAGCCCGGGGGGCTGGGGCCAACGTCCTGACTTTC. Encoded protein: CASSQVARGAGANVLTF. Full variable domain (rest looked up from reference TRBV14 and TRBJ2-6): EAGVTQFPSHSVIEKGQTVTLRCDPISGHDNLYWYRRVMGKEIKFLLHFVKESKQDESGMPNNRFLAERTGGTYSTLKVQPAELEDSGVYFCASSQVARGAGANVLTFGAGSRLTVL.

The CDR3 sequence: CASTRTGAETQYF. CDR3 bases: TGTGCCAGCACAAGAACAGGGGCGGAGACCCAGTACTTC. This rearrangement joins TRBV7-9 to TRBJ2-5, with 7 bases matching TRBD1. The V gene's germline CDR1 is SEHNR and CDR2 FQNEAQ (reference sequence). V dropped 7 bases and J dropped 5; count of bases not matched to a gene: 7. The CDR3 contains 13 residues.

This clone was seen only once. V and J are TRBV6-5 and TRBJ1-2; D remains unclear. This CDR3 region has 14 residues. Trimming pared 2 bases from V and 5 bases from J, leaving 12 bases between. Germline V gene sequence: CDR1 MNHEY, CDR2 SVGAGI. CDR3 region: CASSYEQASYGYTF. The CDR3 nucleotides are TGTGCCAGCAGTTACGAGCAGGCTTCGTATGGCTACACCTTC.

This clone was detected only a few times. The rearrangement links TRBV5-6 to TRBJ2-5; D perhaps matches TRBD2 (6 bases). Looked up from germline, CDR1 is SGHDT and CDR2 is YYEEEE. The CDR3 is made up of 14 amino acids. Trimming cost V 0 bases and J 5 bases, with 11 bases left between them. The CDR3 DNA is TGTGCCAGCAGCTTGGGAGGAGGGGTCGAGACCCAGTACTTC. Protein product: CASSLGGGVETQYF. The complete variable domain, with remaining parts taken from reference TRBV5-6 and TRBJ2-5, reads DAGVTQSPTHLIKTRGQQVTLRCSPKSGHDTVSWYQQALGQGPQFIFQYYEEEERQRGNFPDRFSGHQFPNYSSELNVNALLLGDSALYLCASSLGGGVETQYFGPGTRLLVL.

The V and J genes are TRBV7-2 and TRBJ1-2; D unclear. Germline V gives CDR1 SGHTA, CDR2 FQGNSA. The CDR3 loop spans 14 amino acids. Trimming stripped 4 bases from V and 5 bases from J, with 14 bases between. The CDR3 region has the DNA TGTGCCAGCAGCTCCGAGGGAGGCGCGTATGGCTACACCTTC. Amino acids: CASSSEGGAYGYTF.

The chain has TRBV2 and TRBJ1-2; the D gene is possibly TRBD1 (5 bases). This CDR3 comprises 15 residues. The V gene lost 8 bases and the J gene lost 4 bases, with 20 bases spanning the gap. Germline-derived CDR1 and CDR2 are SNHLY and FYNNEI. The CDR3 sequence is CASSGGDGGFYGYTF. In DNA form, the CDR3 reads TGTGCCAGCTCTGGGGGAGACGGCGGCTTCTATGGCTACACCTTC. The variable domain in full, with the rest retrieved from reference TRBV2 and TRBJ1-2, is EPEVTQTPSHQVTQMGQEVILRCVPISNHLYFYWYRQILGQKVEFLVSFYNNEISEKSEIFDDQFSVERPDGSNFTLKIRSTKLEDSAMYFCASSGGDGGFYGYTFGSGTRLTVV.

The chain carries TRBV6-5 and TRBJ1-2, with D possibly TRBD1 on 5 matching bases. Germline assignment: CDR1 MNHEY and CDR2 SVGAGI. The ends were cut back, 4 bases at V and 4 bases at J, with 10 bases in the middle. The CDR3 extends over 13 amino acids. The CDR3 nucleotides are TGTGCCAGCAGTTTGGCAGGGATCTATGGCTACACCTTC. Amino acids: CASSLAGIYGYTF.

The J gene is TRBJ2-3, the V gene TRBV6-6, with D tentatively TRBD1 or TRBD2 (6 bases each). Germline values: CDR1 MNHNY, CDR2 SVGAGI (reference sequence). There are 15 residues in the CDR3. V lost 8 bases and J lost 0, with 15 bases in between. CDR3 coding DNA: TGTGCCAGCGGACAGAGCGGGTCTAGCACAGATACGCAGTATTTT. As protein: CASGQSGSSTDTQYF.

The table lists this clone with a few counts. The DNA for the CDR3 is TGTGCCAGCAGCCAACTTGGGATGCACGGTGGCTACACCTTC. Translated, it gives CASSQLGMHGGYTF. This chain uses TRBV4-2 with TRBJ1-2; the D is unclear. Trimming left V 2 bases short and J 7 bases short, with 14 bases between. The CDR3 totals 14 residues. Germline V gene sequence: CDR1 LGHNA, CDR2 YNFKEQ.

This clone was observed once. This sequence joins TRBV19 and TRBJ2-7; D possibly corresponds to TRBD2 (6 bases). Trimming pared 5 bases from V and 4 bases from J, leaving 15 bases between. CDR1 LNHDA and CDR2 SQIVND come from the germline V gene (reference sequence). The CDR3 has 14 amino acids. The CDR3 protein is CASSPPGLRYEQYF. The DNA for the CDR3 is TGTGCCAGTAGTCCCCCGGGACTCAGATACGAGCAGTACTTC.

This clone has a single count. The chain recombines TRBV25-1 with TRBJ1-2, with a weak D call TRBD1 (6 bases). The V end was cut by 3 bases, the J end by 4 bases, with 15 bases between. The CDR3 length is 15 residues. CDR1 MGHDK and CDR2 SYGVNS come from the germline V gene. The CDR3 protein is CASSDEGQRIYGYTF. The CDR3, as DNA: TGTGCCAGCAGTGACGAAGGACAGCGGATCTATGGCTACACCTTC.

V gene TRBV10-3 combines with J gene TRBJ2-7; 7 positions match TRBD1. In germline, CDR1 is ENHRY, CDR2 SYGVKD. Trimming took 3 bases from V and 0 from J; bases not matched to a gene: 5. The CDR3 runs 15 residues. CDR3 amino acids: CAISDPWTGSYEQYF. The CDR3, as DNA: TGTGCCATCAGTGACCCCTGGACAGGCTCCTACGAGCAGTACTTC.

The V and J genes are TRBV10-2 and TRBJ2-1; a possible D gene is TRBD2 (6 bases). CDR1 and CDR2 from the germline V gene are WSHSY and SAAADI. V gave up 3 bases and J gave up 2 bases, with 11 bases separating them. This CDR3 comprises 15 residues. Here the CDR3 reads CASSDPGTPYNEQFF. CDR3 coding DNA: TGCGCCAGCAGTGACCCCGGGACTCCCTACAATGAGCAGTTCTTC.

The chain combines TRBV5-4 with TRBJ2-7, with TRBD2 matching over 10 bases. The length of the CDR3 is 14 residues. The ends lost 2 bases at V and 4 bases at J; junction bases unmatched: 3. Germline CDR1 is SGHNT and CDR2 is YYREEE (reference sequence). The CDR3: CASSLSGGAYEQYF. CDR3 DNA sequence: TGTGCCAGCAGCTTAAGCGGGGGGGCGTACGAGCAGTACTTC. Looking up the rest from reference TRBV5-4 and TRBJ2-7 gives the full variable domain: ETGVTQSPTHLIKTRGQQVTLRCSSQSGHNTVSWYQQALGQGPQFIFQYYREEENGRGNFPPRFSGLQFPNYSSELNVNALELDDSALYLCASSLSGGAYEQYFGPGTRLTVT.

The chain recombines TRBV7-2 with TRBJ2-6; maybe TRBD2 (5 bases). This CDR3 spans 19 amino acids. In germline, CDR1 is SGHTA, CDR2 FQGNSA. The V end lost 4 bases, the J end lost 2 bases, and 21 bases lay between the germline ends. CDR3 residues: CASSYLGRGRVAGANVLTF. The CDR3 DNA is TGTGCCAGCAGCTACTTGGGGAGAGGAAGAGTGGCTGGGGCCAACGTCCTGACTTTC.

The chain links TRBV2 to TRBJ2-5; D unclear. V was trimmed by 0 bases and J by 7 bases, leaving 6 bases between them. CDR1 is SNHLY, CDR2 FYNNEI, per germline. The CDR3 runs to 12 residues. CDR3 loop: CASSEAVGTQYF. The CDR3 DNA reads TGTGCCAGCAGTGAAGCCGTGGGGACCCAGTACTTC.

The chain carries TRBV7-3 and TRBJ1-1; 8 nucleotides agree with TRBD1. The ends lost 5 bases at V and 1 base at J; junction bases unmatched: 6. The CDR3 is 15 residues long. The germline gives CDR1 SGHTA, CDR2 FQGTGA. CDR3 coding DNA: TGTGCCAGCAGCGCGACAGGGGTTGCGAACACTGAAGCTTTCTTT. It yields the protein CASSATGVANTEAFF.

This rearrangement joins TRBV2 to TRBJ2-7; D ambiguous. This CDR3 region has 13 residues. V lost 3 bases and J 4 bases, leaving 10 bases between the germline ends. Per the germline V gene, CDR1 is SNHLY and CDR2 is FYNNEI. CDR3 DNA: TGTGCCAGCAGTGACCCCTTGGGGTACGAGCAGTACTTC. Encoded protein: CASSDPLGYEQYF.

The CDR3 region is CASSPGGTANSPLHF. In nucleotides, the CDR3 is TGTGCCAGCAGCCCCGGGGGGACGGCCAATTCACCCCTCCACTTT. V gene TRBV7-3 combines with J gene TRBJ1-6, with TRBD1 as a possible D gene (5 bases). This CDR3 has 15 amino acids. Germline V gene lookup returns CDR1 SGHTA and CDR2 FQGTGA. Trimming removed 5 bases from V and 7 bases from J, with 15 bases in between.

The DNA of the CDR3 is TGCGCCAGCAGCTTGGCCGGAGGCGCGGCTGGAAACACCATATATTTT. Translation gives CASSLAGGAAGNTIYF. The V call is TRBV5-1, the J call TRBJ1-3, with unresolved D. V was trimmed by 0 bases and J by 2 bases, leaving 12 bases between them. The CDR3 spans 16 residues. Germline lookup yields CDR1 SGHRS and CDR2 YFSETQ. Full variable domain (outside the CDR3, taken from reference TRBV5-1 and TRBJ1-3): KAGVTQTPRYLIKTRGQQVTLSCSPISGHRSVSWYQQTPGQGLQFLFEYFSETQRNKGNFPGRFSGRQFSNSRSEMNVSTLELGDSALYLCASSLAGGAAGNTIYFGEGSWLTVV.

The chain employs TRBV27 and TRBJ2-7; perhaps TRBD2 as D (7 bases). Germline V gives CDR1 MNHEY, CDR2 SMNVEV (reference sequence). The CDR3 sequence is 14 residues long. V dropped 2 bases and J dropped 2 bases, with 10 bases sitting between them. The CDR3 nucleotides are TGTGCCAGCAGTTTAGGGGGGGGGCCCTACGAGCAGTACTTC. It codes for CASSLGGGPYEQYF.